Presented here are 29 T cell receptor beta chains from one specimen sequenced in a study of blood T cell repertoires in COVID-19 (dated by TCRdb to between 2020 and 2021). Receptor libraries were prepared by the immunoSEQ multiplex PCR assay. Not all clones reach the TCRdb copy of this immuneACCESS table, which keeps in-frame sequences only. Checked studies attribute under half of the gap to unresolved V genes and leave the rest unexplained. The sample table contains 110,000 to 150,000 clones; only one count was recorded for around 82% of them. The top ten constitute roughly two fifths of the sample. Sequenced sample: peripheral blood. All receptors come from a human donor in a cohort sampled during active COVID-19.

Here the CDR3 DNA reads TGTGCCAGCACGTCGACGGGGGGGAACATTCAGTACTTC. It translates to CASTSTGGNIQYF. The V call is TRBV11-2, the J call TRBJ2-4, with TRBD2 matching over 8 bases. Germline V gene data show CDR1 as SGHAT and CDR2 as FQNNGV. This CDR3 is built from 13 residues. V lost 7 bases, J lost 7 bases, and 6 bases stayed unmatched.

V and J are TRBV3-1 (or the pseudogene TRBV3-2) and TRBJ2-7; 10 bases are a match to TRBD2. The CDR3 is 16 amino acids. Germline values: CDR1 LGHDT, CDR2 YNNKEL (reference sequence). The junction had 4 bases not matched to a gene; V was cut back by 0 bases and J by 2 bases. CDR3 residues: CASSQDRTSGTYEQYV. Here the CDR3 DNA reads TGTGCCAGCAGCCAAGATCGGACTAGCGGCACCTACGAGCAGTACGTC.

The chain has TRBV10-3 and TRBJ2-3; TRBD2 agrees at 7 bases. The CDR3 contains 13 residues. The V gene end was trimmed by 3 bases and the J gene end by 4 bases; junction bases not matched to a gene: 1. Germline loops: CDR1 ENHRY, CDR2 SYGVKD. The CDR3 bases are TGTGCCATCAGTGATGGGGGGGCAGATACGCAGTATTTT. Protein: CAISDGGADTQYF.

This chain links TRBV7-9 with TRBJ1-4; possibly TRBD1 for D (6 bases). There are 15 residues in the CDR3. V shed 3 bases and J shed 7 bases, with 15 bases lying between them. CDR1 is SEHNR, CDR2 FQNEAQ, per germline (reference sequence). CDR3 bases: TGTGCCAGCAGCTTCATCGCGGGGGGGCGTGAAAAACTGTTTTTT. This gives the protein CASSFIAGGREKLFF.

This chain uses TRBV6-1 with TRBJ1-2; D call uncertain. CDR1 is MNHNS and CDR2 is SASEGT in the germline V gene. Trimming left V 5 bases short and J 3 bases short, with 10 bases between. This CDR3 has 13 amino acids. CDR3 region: CASSPPGYYGYTF. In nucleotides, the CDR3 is TGTGCCAGCAGTCCTCCGGGGTACTATGGCTACACCTTC.

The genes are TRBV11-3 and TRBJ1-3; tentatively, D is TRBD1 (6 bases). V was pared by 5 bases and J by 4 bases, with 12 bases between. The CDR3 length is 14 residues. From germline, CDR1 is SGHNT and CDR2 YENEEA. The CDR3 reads CASSPHRAGNTIYF. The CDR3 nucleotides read TGTGCCAGCAGCCCCCACAGGGCCGGAAACACCATATATTTT.

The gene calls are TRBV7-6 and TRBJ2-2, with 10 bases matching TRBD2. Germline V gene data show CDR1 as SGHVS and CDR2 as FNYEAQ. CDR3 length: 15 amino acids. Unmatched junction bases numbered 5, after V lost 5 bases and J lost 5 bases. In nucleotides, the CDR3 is TGTGCCAGCAGCATTCTAGCGGGAGAAACCGGGGAGCTGTTTTTT. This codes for CASSILAGETGELFF.

The CDR3 DNA sequence: TGTGCCAGCAGCGTAGGGGCAGGGAGGATCCGCGGCTACACCTTC. Translating gives CASSVGAGRIRGYTF. This sequence joins TRBV9 and TRBJ1-2; possible D gene TRBD1, 5 bases. The CDR3 is 15 residues long. V was clipped by 0 bases and J by 8 bases, with 17 bases between them. Germline loops: CDR1 SGDLS, CDR2 YYNGEE.

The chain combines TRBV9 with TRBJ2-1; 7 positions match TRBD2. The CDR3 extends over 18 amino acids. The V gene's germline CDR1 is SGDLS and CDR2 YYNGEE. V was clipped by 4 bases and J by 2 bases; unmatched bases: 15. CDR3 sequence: CASSHPLGGREAYNEQFF. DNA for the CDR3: TGTGCCAGCAGCCACCCCCTGGGCGGGAGAGAAGCCTACAATGAGCAGTTCTTC.

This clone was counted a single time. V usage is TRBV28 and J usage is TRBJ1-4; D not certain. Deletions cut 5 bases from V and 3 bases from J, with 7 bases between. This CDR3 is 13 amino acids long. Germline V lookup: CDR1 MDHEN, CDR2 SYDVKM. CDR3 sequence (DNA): TGTGCCAGCAGTCCCCCATCTAATGAAAAACTGTTTTTT. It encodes CASSPPSNEKLFF.

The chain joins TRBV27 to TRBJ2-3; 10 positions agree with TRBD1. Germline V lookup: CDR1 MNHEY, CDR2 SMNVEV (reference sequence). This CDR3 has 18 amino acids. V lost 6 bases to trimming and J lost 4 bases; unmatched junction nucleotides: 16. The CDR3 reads CASRIRTGGSVGSDTQYF. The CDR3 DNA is TGTGCCAGCAGAATCAGGACAGGGGGTTCGGTCGGTTCAGATACGCAGTATTTT.

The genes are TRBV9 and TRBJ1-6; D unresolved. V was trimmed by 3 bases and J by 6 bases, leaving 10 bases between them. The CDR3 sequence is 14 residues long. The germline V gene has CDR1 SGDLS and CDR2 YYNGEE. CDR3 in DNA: TGTGCCAGCAGCGCCCTTCACGGTAATTCACCCCTCCACTTT. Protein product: CASSALHGNSPLHF.

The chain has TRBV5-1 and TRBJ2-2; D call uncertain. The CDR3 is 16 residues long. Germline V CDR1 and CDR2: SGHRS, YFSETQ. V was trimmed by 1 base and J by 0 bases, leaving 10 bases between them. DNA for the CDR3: TGCGCCAGCAGCTTGTCTCAGGCCGCGAACACCGGGGAGCTGTTTTTT. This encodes CASSLSQAANTGELFF.

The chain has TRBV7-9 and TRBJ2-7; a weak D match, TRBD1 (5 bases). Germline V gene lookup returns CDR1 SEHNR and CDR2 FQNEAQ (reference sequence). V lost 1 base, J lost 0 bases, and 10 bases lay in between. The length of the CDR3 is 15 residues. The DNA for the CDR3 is TGTGCCAGCAGCTTAGGACAGCTGAGCTCCTACGAGCAGTACTTC. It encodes CASSLGQLSSYEQYF.

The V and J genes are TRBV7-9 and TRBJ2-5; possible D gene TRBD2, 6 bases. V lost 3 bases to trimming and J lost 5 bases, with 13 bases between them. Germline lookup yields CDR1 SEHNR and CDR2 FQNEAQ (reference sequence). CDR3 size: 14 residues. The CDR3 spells CASSFGGVQETQYF. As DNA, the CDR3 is TGTGCCAGCAGCTTCGGAGGGGTCCAGGAGACCCAGTACTTC.

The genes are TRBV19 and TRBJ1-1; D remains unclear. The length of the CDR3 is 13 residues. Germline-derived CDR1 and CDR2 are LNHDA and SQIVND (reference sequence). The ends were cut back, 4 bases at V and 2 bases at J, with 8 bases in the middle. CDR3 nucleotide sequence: TGTGCCAGTAGTACCCGCAGAAACACTGAAGCTTTCTTT. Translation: CASSTRRNTEAFF.

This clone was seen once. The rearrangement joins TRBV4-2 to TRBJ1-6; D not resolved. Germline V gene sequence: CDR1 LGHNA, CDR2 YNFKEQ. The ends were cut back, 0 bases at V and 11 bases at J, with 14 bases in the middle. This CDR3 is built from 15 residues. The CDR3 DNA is TGTGCCAGCAGCCAAGAATCCCTGTCGAGGGCACCCCTCCACTTT. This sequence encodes CASSQESLSRAPLHF.

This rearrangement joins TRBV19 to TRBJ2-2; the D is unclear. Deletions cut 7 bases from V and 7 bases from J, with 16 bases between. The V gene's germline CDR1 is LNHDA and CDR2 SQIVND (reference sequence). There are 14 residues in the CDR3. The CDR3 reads CASTSRRRNGELFF. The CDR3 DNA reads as TGTGCCAGTACCTCGAGGAGAAGAAACGGGGAGCTGTTTTTT.

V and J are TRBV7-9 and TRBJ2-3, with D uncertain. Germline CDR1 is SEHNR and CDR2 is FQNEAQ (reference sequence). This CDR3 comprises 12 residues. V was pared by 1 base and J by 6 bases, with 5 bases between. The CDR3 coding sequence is TGTGCCAGCAGCTTAGTCGGGGATACGCAGTATTTT. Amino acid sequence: CASSLVGDTQYF. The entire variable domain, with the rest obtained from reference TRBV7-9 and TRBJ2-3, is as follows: DTGVSQNPRHKITKRGQNVTFRCDPISEHNRLYWYRQTLGQGPEFLTYFQNEAQLEKSRLLSDRFSAERPKGSFSTLEIQRTEQGDSAMYLCASSLVGDTQYFGPGTRLTVL.

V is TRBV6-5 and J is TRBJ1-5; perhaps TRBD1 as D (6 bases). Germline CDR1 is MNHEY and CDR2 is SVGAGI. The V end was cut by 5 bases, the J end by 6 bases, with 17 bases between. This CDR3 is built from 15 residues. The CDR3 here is CASSPQGLVIQPQHF. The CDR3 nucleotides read TGTGCCAGCAGTCCCCAGGGGCTCGTAATTCAGCCCCAGCATTTT.

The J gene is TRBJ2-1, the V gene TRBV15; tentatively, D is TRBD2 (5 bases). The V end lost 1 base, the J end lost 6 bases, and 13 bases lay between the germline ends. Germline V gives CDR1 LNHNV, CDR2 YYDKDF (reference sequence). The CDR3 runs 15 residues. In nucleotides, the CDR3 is TGTGCCACCAGCAGAGGAAGCCTGGGGAGCAATGAGCAGTTCTTC. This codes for CATSRGSLGSNEQFF.

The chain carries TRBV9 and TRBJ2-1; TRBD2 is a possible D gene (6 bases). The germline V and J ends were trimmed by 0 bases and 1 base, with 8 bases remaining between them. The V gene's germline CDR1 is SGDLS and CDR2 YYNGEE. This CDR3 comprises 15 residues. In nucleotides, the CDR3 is TGTGCCAGCAGCGTAGCGGCGGGGTCCTACAATGAGCAGTTCTTC. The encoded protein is CASSVAAGSYNEQFF.

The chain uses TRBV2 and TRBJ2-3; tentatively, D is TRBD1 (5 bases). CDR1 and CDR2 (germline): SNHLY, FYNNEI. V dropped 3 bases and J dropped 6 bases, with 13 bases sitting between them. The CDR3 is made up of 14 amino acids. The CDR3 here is CASSDKGHGDTQYF. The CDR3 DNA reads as TGTGCCAGCAGTGACAAGGGGCATGGGGATACGCAGTATTTT. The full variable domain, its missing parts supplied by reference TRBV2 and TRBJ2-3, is EPEVTQTPSHQVTQMGQEVILRCVPISNHLYFYWYRQILGQKVEFLVSFYNNEISEKSEIFDDQFSVERPDGSNFTLKIRSTKLEDSAMYFCASSDKGHGDTQYFGPGTRLTVL.

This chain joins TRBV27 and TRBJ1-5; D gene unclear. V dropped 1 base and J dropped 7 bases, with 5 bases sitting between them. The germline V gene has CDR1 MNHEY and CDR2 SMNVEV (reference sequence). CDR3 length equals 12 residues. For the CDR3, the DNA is TGTGCCAGCAGTTTATTTAAACAGCCCCAGCATTTT. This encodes CASSLFKQPQHF.

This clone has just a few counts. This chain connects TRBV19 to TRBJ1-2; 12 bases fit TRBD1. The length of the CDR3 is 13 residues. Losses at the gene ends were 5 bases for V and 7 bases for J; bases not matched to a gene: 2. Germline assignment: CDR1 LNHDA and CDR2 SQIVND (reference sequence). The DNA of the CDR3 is TGTGCCAGTAGTCGGGGACAGGGGGCTGGCTACACCTTC. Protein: CASSRGQGAGYTF.

The CDR3 protein is CASSSQPGQKKERAEAFF. DNA for the CDR3: TGTGCCAGCAGTTCCCAGCCGGGACAAAAGAAAGAAAGAGCAGAAGCTTTCTTT. The V gene is TRBV6-2 or TRBV6-3, the J gene TRBJ1-1; D possibly corresponds to TRBD1 (6 bases). V was trimmed by 4 bases and J by 8 bases, leaving 29 bases between them. The CDR3 runs to 18 residues. CDR1 is MNHEY, CDR2 SVGEGT, per germline.

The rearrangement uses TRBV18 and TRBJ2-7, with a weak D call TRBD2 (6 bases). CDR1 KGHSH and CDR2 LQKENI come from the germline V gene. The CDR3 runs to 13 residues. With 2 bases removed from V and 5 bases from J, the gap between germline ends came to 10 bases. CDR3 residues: CASSPDGSHEQYV. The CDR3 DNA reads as TGTGCCAGCTCACCAGACGGGAGCCACGAGCAGTACGTC.

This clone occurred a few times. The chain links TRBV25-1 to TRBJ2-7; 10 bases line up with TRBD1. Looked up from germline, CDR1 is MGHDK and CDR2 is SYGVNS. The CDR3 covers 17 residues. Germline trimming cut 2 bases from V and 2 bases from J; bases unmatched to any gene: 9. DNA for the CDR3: TGTGCCAGCAGTGAAAGGGGCAGGGACAGGGGCACCTACGAGCAGTACTTC. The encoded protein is CASSERGRDRGTYEQYF.

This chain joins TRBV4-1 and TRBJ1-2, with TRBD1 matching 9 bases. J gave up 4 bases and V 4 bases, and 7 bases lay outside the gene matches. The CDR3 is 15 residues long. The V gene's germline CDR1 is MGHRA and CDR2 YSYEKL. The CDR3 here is CASSPAGQGSYGYTF. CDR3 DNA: TGCGCCAGCAGCCCCGCCGGACAGGGGTCCTATGGCTACACCTTC.